This T cell receptor beta chain was profiled in a study of blood T cell repertoires in COVID-19. Original analysis: Estimation of nucleated cell counts was performed using reference gene primer amplification. Some clones are missing from TCRdb's copy, which holds only in-frame ones; the method was immunoSEQ multiplex PCR. Clone size and V and J calls were adopted from that table, with D and trimming inferred from the DNA. The sample has 90,000 to 130,000 clones, approximately 85% seen once. The length of the CDR3 is 14 residues. Trimming removed 0 bases at V and 5 bases at J, with 10 bases between. Germline CDR1 and CDR2: SEHNR and FQNEAQ (reference sequence).

This receptor was obtained from a human donor in a cohort sampled during active COVID-19. The material sequenced was peripheral blood. The genes are TRBV7-9 and TRBJ1-2; D remains ambiguous. The CDR3 region is CASSLASSAYGYTF. In DNA, the CDR3 is TGTGCCAGCAGCTTAGCATCCAGTGCATATGGCTACACCTTC.